This TCR beta chain was recovered during a study of CD8+CD57+ T cells in acquired aplastic anemia. Turning to the study itself: Sorted CD4+ and CD8+ cells yielded DNA averaging about 3.2 ug. Study-level results: Controls did not differ significantly from patients in CD8+ Simpson's diversity. Patients shared some 29 CD8+ CDR3 sequences with controls.

Genomic DNA provided the template from which TCR beta VDJ and CDR3 profiles were obtained. One entry per CDR3 protein, called by TCRdb with MiXCR from the reads. This table holds approximately 220,000 distinct CDR3 sequences, roughly 53% found once. The germline CDR1 and CDR2 sequences are SGDLS and YYNGEE. Trimming left V 0 bases short and J 3 bases short, with 6 bases between. The CDR3 covers 13 residues. This clonotype was picked up many times. As yet, its antigen is unknown. Before being chosen for sequencing, patients had shown CD8+CD57+ cell expansion by flow cytometry. The cohort consisted entirely of patients having severe acquired aplastic anemia.

This TCR came from a human donor with aplastic anemia. The rearrangement joins TRBV9 to TRBJ1-1; D gene ambiguous. The sample taken for sequencing was sorted CD4+, CD8+, or CD8+CD57+ T cells (not recorded which) from PBMCs. This CDR3 is CASSVEVDTEAFF. CDR3 coding DNA: TGTGCCAGCAGCGTAGAGGTCGACACTGAAGCTTTCTTT. Looking up the rest from reference TRBV9 and TRBJ1-1 gives the full variable domain: DSGVTQTPKHLITATGQRVTLRCSPRSGDLSVYWYQQSLDQGLQFLIQYYNGEERAKGNILERFSAQQFPDLHSELNLSSLELGDSALYFCASSVEVDTEAFFGQGTRLTVV.